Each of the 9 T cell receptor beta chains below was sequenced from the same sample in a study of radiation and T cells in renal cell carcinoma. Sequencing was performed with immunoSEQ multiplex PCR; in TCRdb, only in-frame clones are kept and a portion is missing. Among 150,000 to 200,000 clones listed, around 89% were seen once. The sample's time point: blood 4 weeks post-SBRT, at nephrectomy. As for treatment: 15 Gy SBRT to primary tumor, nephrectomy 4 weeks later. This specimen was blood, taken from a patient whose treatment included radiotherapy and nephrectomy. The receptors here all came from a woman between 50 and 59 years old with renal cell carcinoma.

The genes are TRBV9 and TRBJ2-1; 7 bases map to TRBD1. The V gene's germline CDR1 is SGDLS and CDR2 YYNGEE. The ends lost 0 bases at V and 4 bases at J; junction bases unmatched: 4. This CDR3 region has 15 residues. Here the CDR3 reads CASSVGGGPYNEQFF. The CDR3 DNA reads TGTGCCAGCAGCGTAGGAGGGGGCCCATACAATGAGCAGTTCTTC.

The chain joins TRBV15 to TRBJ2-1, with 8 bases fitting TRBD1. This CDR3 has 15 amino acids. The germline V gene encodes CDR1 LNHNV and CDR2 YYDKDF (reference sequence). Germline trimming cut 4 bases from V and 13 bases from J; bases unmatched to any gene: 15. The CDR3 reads CATSKPLDRAPPQFF. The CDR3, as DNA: TGTGCCACCAGCAAACCCCTGGACAGGGCTCCCCCACAGTTCTTC.

The chain's CDR3 is CASSLTRAAEAFF. In nucleotides, the CDR3 is TGTGCCAGCAGCTTGACCAGAGCCGCTGAAGCTTTCTTT. The gene calls are TRBV5-8 and TRBJ1-1; D is ambiguous. The CDR3 runs 13 residues. Looked up from germline, CDR1 is SGHTS and CDR2 is YDEGEE. Trimming removed 1 base at V and 6 bases at J, with 10 bases between.

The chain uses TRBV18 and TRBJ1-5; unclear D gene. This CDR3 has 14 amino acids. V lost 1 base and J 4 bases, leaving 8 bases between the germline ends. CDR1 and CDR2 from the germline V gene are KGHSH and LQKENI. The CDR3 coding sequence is TGTGCCAGCTCACCACGGCAGATGAATCAGCCCCAGCATTTT. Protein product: CASSPRQMNQPQHF. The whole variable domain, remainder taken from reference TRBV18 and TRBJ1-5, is NAGVMQNPRHLVRRRGQEARLRCSPMKGHSHVYWYRQLPEEGLKFMVYLQKENIIDESGMPKERFSAEFPKEGPSILRIQQVVRGDSAAYFCASSPRQMNQPQHFGDGTRLSIL.

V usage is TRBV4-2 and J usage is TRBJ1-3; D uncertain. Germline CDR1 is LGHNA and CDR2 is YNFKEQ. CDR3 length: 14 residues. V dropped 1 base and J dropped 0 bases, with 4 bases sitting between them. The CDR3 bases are TGTGCCAGCAGCCAAGTCCTCTCTGGAAACACCATATATTTT. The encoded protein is CASSQVLSGNTIYF.

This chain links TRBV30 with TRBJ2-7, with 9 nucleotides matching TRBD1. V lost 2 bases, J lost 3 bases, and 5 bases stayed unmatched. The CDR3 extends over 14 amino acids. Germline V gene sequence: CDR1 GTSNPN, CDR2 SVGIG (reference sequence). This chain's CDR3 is CAWSRDRDRYEQYF. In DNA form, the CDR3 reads TGTGCCTGGAGTCGGGACAGGGATCGCTACGAGCAGTACTTC.

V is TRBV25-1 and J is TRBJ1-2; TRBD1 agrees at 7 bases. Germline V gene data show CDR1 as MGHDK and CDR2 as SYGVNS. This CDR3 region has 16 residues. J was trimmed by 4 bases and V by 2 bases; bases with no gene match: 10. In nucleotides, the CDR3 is TGTGCCAGCAGTGAACTCGACAGGGATAGGCTCTATGGCTACACCTTC. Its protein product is CASSELDRDRLYGYTF.

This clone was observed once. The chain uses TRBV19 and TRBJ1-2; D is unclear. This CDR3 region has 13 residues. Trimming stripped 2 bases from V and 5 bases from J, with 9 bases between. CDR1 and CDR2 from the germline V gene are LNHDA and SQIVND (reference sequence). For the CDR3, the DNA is TGTGCCAGTAGTATATCCGGAGATTATGGCTACACCTTC. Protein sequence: CASSISGDYGYTF.

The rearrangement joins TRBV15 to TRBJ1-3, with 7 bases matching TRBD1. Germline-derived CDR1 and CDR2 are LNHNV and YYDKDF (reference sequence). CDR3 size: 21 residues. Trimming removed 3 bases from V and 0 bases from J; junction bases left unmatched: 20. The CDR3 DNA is TGTGCCACCAGCAGTCCCCTGGGGGGGACAGCCATCCCTGACTCTGGAAACACCATATATTTT. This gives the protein CATSSPLGGTAIPDSGNTIYF. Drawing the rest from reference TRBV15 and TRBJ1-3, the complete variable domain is DAMVIQNPRYQVTQFGKPVTLSCSQTLNHNVMYWYQQKSSQAPKLLFHYYDKDFNNEADTPDNFQSRRPNTSFCFLDIRSPGLGDTAMYLCATSSPLGGTAIPDSGNTIYFGEGSWLTVV.